This TCR beta chain was captured in a study of blood T cell repertoires in COVID-19. The CDR3 length is 15 residues. CDR1 and CDR2 (germline): SEHNR, FQNEAQ (reference sequence). V lost 3 bases to trimming and J lost 3 bases; unmatched junction nucleotides: 7. Sequencing used immunoSEQ multiplex PCR; TCRdb keeps in-frame clones, though not all of them. Seen here are about 220,000 clones, approximately 86% observed once, and the top ten hold about 3.9%. The chain uses TRBV7-9 and TRBJ2-5; TRBD2 matches 7 bases. The clonotype comes from a woman of 80 years or more with acute or convalescent COVID-19. Source material: peripheral blood. The CDR3 DNA reads as TGTGCCAGCAGCTTGTCTCGGGGGGTCGAAGAGACCCAGTACTTC. As protein: CASSLSRGVEETQYF.